What follows are 8 T cell receptor beta chains derived from one specimen sequenced in a study of shared clonotypes between healthy human individuals. TCRdb's table, derived via immunoSEQ multiplex PCR, lists solely in-frame clones and lacks some. The sample holds about 2 million clones; less than 95% are singletons and the top ten take roughly 1%. Naivety among CD8 cells was defined by CD45RO negativity and positive CCR7 selection, thereby excluding terminally differentiated effector memory CD45RA+ cells. Sample: naive CD8+ T cells sorted from blood. These TCRs come from a young man in good health.

Remarks on this clone: Other DNA sequences in the same sample also yield this CDR3. The chain carries TRBV6-5 and TRBJ2-5, with D perhaps given as TRBD1 or TRBD2 (5 bases each). Germline V gives CDR1 MNHEY, CDR2 SVGAGI. Trimming shortened V by 0 bases and J by 4 bases, and 12 bases separated the two germline ends. The CDR3 consists of 15 residues. The CDR3 DNA reads as TGTGCCAGCAGTTACTCGGGCGAGGGGTTAGAGACCCAGTACTTC. The encoded protein is CASSYSGEGLETQYF.

This rearrangement joins TRBV7-9 to TRBJ2-3; 11 nucleotides match TRBD2. Germline V lookup: CDR1 SEHNR, CDR2 FQNEAQ (reference sequence). V trimming: 2 bases; J trimming: 6 bases; junction bases outside the gene matches: 10. CDR3 size: 17 residues. DNA of the CDR3: TGTGCCAGCAGCTTACCCGAGGGACTAGCGGTTCTGGATACGCAGTATTTT. As protein: CASSLPEGLAVLDTQYF. Filled out from reference TRBV7-9 and TRBJ2-3, the complete variable domain reads DTGVSQNPRHKITKRGQNVTFRCDPISEHNRLYWYRQTLGQGPEFLTYFQNEAQLEKSRLLSDRFSAERPKGSFSTLEIQRTEQGDSAMYLCASSLPEGLAVLDTQYFGPGTRLTVL.

V gene TRBV4-3 combines with J gene TRBJ2-7, with 11 positions matching TRBD2. The CDR3 length is 18 residues. The V gene's germline CDR1 is LGHNA and CDR2 YSLEER. Trimming took 3 bases from V and 6 from J; bases not matched to a gene: 16. The CDR3 DNA is TGCGCCAGCAGCCACGGTGACTCTAAGATAGCGGGAGGGCGCGAGCAGTACTTC. Translated, it gives CASSHGDSKIAGGREQYF.

In regard to this clone: This sample includes further DNA sequences coding for the same CDR3. The chain carries TRBV27 and TRBJ2-1; D gene unclear. Per the germline V gene, CDR1 is MNHEY and CDR2 is SMNVEV (reference sequence). The CDR3 loop spans 15 amino acids. Trimming removed 0 bases at V and 0 bases at J, with 6 bases between. The CDR3 is CASSLSPGSYNEQFF. In DNA, the CDR3 is TGTGCCAGCAGTTTATCGCCCGGCTCCTACAATGAGCAGTTCTTC.

The sample holds one count of this clone. This chain uses TRBV10-1 with TRBJ2-1, with a weak D call TRBD1 (5 bases). This CDR3 is built from 14 residues. Germline CDR1 is WNHNN and CDR2 is SYGVQD (reference sequence). V gave up 4 bases and J gave up 10 bases, with 17 bases separating them. CDR3: CASSAGQGQLEQFF. CDR3 DNA sequence: TGCGCCAGCAGTGCCGGTCAGGGCCAACTGGAGCAGTTCTTC.

This chain connects TRBV5-1 to TRBJ2-1; TRBD1 agrees at 7 bases. The CDR3 consists of 16 residues. The V gene's germline CDR1 is SGHRS and CDR2 YFSETQ. Unmatched junction bases numbered 19, after V lost 4 bases and J lost 12 bases. The CDR3 loop reads CASSADWDSVLVGQFF. The CDR3 DNA is TGCGCCAGCAGCGCCGACTGGGACAGCGTGCTCGTTGGGCAGTTCTTC. Full variable domain (remainder filled in from reference TRBV5-1 and TRBJ2-1): KAGVTQTPRYLIKTRGQQVTLSCSPISGHRSVSWYQQTPGQGLQFLFEYFSETQRNKGNFPGRFSGRQFSNSRSEMNVSTLELGDSALYLCASSADWDSVLVGQFFGPGTRLTVL.

The gene calls are TRBV4-3 and TRBJ2-1; D unresolved. The CDR3 is 15 amino acids. The germline V gene has CDR1 LGHNA and CDR2 YSLEER. V lost 0 bases and J lost 3, with 9 bases in between. The CDR3 is CASSQDIWDYNEQFF. In DNA, the CDR3 is TGCGCCAGCAGCCAAGATATTTGGGACTACAATGAGCAGTTCTTC.

V gene TRBV7-2 combines with J gene TRBJ2-5; the match to TRBD2 covers 10 bases. The V gene end was trimmed by 1 base and the J gene end by 5 bases; junction bases not matched to a gene: 7. The germline gives CDR1 SGHTA, CDR2 FQGNSA. This CDR3 region has 16 residues. CDR3 nucleotides: TGTGCCAGCAGCTTAGGGCTAGCGGGAGATGGGGAGACCCAGTACTTC. Translating gives CASSLGLAGDGETQYF.